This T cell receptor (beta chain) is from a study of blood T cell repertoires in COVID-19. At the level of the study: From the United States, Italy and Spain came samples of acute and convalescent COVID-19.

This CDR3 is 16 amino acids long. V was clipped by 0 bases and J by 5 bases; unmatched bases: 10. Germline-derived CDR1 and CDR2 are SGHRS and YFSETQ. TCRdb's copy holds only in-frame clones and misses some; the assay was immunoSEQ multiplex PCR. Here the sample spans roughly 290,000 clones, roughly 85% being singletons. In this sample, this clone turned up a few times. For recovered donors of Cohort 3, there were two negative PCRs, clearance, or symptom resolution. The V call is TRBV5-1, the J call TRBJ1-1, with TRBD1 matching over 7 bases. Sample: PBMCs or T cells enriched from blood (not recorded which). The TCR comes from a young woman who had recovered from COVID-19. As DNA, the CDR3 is TGCGCCAGCAGCTTGGTGGGGCAGGGGGTTTATACTGAAGCTTTCTTT. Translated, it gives CASSLVGQGVYTEAFF.